This T cell receptor (beta chain) came from a study of blood T cell repertoires in COVID-19. As for the study in general: Specimens from acute and convalescent COVID-19 originated in the United States, Italy and Spain. T cells, B-cell-depleted T cells, or PBMCs provided the cDNA or gDNA that served as material.

In the study's own analysis: Amplification of reference gene primers provided the estimated nucleated cell counts. Repertoires were generated with immunoSEQ multiplex PCR, while TCRdb's copy carries only in-frame clones and drops some. The V and J calls and clone size are taken from that table; D and trimming were inferred from the DNA. The sample lists a few hundred thousand clones, over 75% seen once, with around 8% in the top ten. The CDR3 extends over 17 amino acids. Germline CDR1 and CDR2: LGHDT and YNNKEL (reference sequence). Deletions cut 4 bases from V and 6 bases from J, with 22 bases between.

Sequenced material: peripheral blood. The clonotype was recovered from a woman in her forties or fifties who had recovered from COVID-19. The chain combines TRBV3-1 (or the pseudogene TRBV3-2) with TRBJ2-4, with D possibly matching TRBD1 (6 bases). CDR3 bases: TGTGCCAGCAGCCCACAAGGACAGTTCTCTATGGTAAACATTCAGTACTTC. Its translation is CASSPQGQFSMVNIQYF.